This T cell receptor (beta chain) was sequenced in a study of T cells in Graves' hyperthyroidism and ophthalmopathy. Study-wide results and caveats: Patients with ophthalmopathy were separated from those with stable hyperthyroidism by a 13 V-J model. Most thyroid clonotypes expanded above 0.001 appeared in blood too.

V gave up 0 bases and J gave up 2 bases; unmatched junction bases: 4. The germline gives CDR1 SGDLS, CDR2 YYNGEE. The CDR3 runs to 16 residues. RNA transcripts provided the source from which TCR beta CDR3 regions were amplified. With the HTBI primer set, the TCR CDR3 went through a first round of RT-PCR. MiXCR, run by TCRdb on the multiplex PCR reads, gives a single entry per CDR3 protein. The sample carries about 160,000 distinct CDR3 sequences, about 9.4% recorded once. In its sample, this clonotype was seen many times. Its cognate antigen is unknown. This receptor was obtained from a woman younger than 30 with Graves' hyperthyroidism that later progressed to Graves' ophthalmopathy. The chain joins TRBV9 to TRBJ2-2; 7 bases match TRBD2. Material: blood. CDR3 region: CASSVGASGNTGELFF. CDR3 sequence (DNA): TGTGCCAGCAGCGTAGGTGCTAGCGGAAACACCGGGGAGCTGTTTTTT.